The 17 T cell receptor beta chains below were found in one sample sequenced in a study of beta chain features in type 1 diabetes (dated by TCRdb to the late 2010s). The library came from the immunoSEQ multiplex PCR assay. The entire isolated RNA was reverse transcribed using the High Capacity cDNA Reverse Transcription Kit, and thus expressed TCRB transcripts were sequenced. TCRdb obtained this table from immuneACCESS and retained in-frame rearrangements with V and J assigned. These tables miss some clones; where compared with another copy, unresolved V genes account for less than half of the shortfall, and the remainder is unexplained. A total of under 300,000 clones appear in this sample, 16% of them only once. Approximately 0.086% of the sample rests with the top ten. No antigen has been assigned to these receptors. General findings and caveats noted by the study authors: A moderate but significant shortening of TCRB CDR3 length was observed in type 1 diabetes patients in all four CD4+ subsets.

Sequencing used naive CD4+ T cells from blood. In the paper's terms, the cell subset or site label means: true naive CD4+ T cells. These TCRs come from a man between 25 and 39 years old with type 1 diabetes.

The chain has TRBV15 and TRBJ2-7; 7 bases are shared with TRBD2. Trimming at V came to 1 base and at J to 1 base, leaving 10 bases not matched to a gene. This CDR3 is 17 amino acids long. CDR1 and CDR2 (germline): LNHNV, YYDKDF (reference sequence). CDR3 sequence (DNA): TGTGCCACCAGCAGAGGGGCAGGAGCGGGGTTTTCCTACGAGCAGTACTTC. Protein sequence: CATSRGAGAGFSYEQYF. Full variable domain (missing parts from reference TRBV15 and TRBJ2-7): DAMVIQNPRYQVTQFGKPVTLSCSQTLNHNVMYWYQQKSSQAPKLLFHYYDKDFNNEADTPDNFQSRRPNTSFCFLDIRSPGLGDTAMYLCATSRGAGAGFSYEQYFGPGTRLTVT.

This clone was counted only a few times. As DNA, the CDR3 is TGTGCCAGCAGCACAACTAGCGGGCTTAACTACAATGAGCAGTTCTTC. Encoded protein: CASSTTSGLNYNEQFF. The rearrangement links TRBV7-2 to TRBJ2-1; 9 nucleotides match TRBD2. The CDR3 is made up of 16 amino acids. From germline, CDR1 is SGHTA and CDR2 FQGNSA. Trimming cost V 5 bases and J 3 bases; bases outside gene matches: 8.

The chain is built from TRBV28 and TRBJ1-2; D is possibly TRBD1 (6 bases). Per germline, CDR1 MDHEN and CDR2 SYDVKM. V lost 2 bases to trimming and J lost 9 bases, with 19 bases between them. This CDR3 contains 15 residues. The CDR3 DNA follows: TGTGCCAGCAGTTTAAGAGAGACAGGACCTGGTCGCTACACCTTC. This sequence encodes CASSLRETGPGRYTF.

The CDR3 protein is CASSSTGLGPYEQYF. CDR3 in DNA: TGTGCCAGCAGCTCGACAGGGTTGGGGCCCTACGAGCAGTACTTC. This sequence joins TRBV7-9 and TRBJ2-7; 7 bases agree with TRBD1. Germline V CDR1 and CDR2: SEHNR, FQNEAQ (reference sequence). The CDR3 is 15 residues long. The junction had 8 bases not matched to a gene; V was cut back by 4 bases and J by 2 bases. Full variable domain (rest looked up from reference TRBV7-9 and TRBJ2-7): DTGVSQNPRHKITKRGQNVTFRCDPISEHNRLYWYRQTLGQGPEFLTYFQNEAQLEKSRLLSDRFSAERPKGSFSTLEIQRTEQGDSAMYLCASSSTGLGPYEQYFGPGTRLTVT.

This clone occurred a few times. The rearrangement links TRBV7-2 to TRBJ2-3; D is possibly TRBD2 (5 bases). The germline V gene encodes CDR1 SGHTA and CDR2 FQGNSA. This CDR3 is 13 amino acids long. Trimming shortened V by 1 base and J by 7 bases, and 9 bases separated the two germline ends. The CDR3 nucleotides read TGTGCCAGCAGCTTAGGGACTCCGAATACGCAGTATTTT. Encoded protein: CASSLGTPNTQYF.

V is TRBV6-6 and J is TRBJ2-1; no clear D. V was clipped by 3 bases and J by 9 bases, with 6 bases between them. There are 11 residues in the CDR3. Germline CDR1 is MNHNY and CDR2 is SVGAGI (reference sequence). CDR3 nucleotide sequence: TGTGCCAGCAGTTATAGCCGTGAGCAGTTCTTC. Protein product: CASSYSREQFF.

This chain uses TRBV2 with TRBJ1-1; D is unresolved. This CDR3 has 10 residues. The germline V gene has CDR1 SNHLY and CDR2 FYNNEI. With 7 bases removed from V and 7 bases from J, the gap between germline ends came to 7 bases. The CDR3 here is CASTYLEAFF. As DNA, the CDR3 is TGTGCCAGCACATACCTTGAAGCTTTCTTT.

There are a few counts of this clone. The chain carries TRBV29-1 and TRBJ2-3; D not certain. This CDR3 has 11 amino acids. The V end lost 5 bases, the J end lost 1 base, and 4 bases lay between the germline ends. Germline lookup yields CDR1 SQVTM and CDR2 ANQGSEA. CDR3 region: CSVHGTDTQYF. The CDR3 region has the DNA TGCAGCGTTCATGGCACAGATACGCAGTATTTT.

This clone was counted only a few times. The CDR3 DNA reads as TGTGCCAGCAGCTTGGGCTCCCGGGACAGGGAAAACGGGGAGCTGTTTTTT. It specifies CASSLGSRDRENGELFF. V is TRBV5-8 and J is TRBJ2-2; 9 bases align to TRBD1. CDR3 length: 17 residues. V dropped 0 bases and J dropped 7; count of bases not matched to a gene: 10. Germline V gene data show CDR1 as SGHTS and CDR2 as YDEGEE.

The chain is built from TRBV5-1 and TRBJ2-2, with 7 bases that match TRBD1. Unmatched junction bases numbered 8, after V lost 0 bases and J lost 9 bases. Per germline, CDR1 SGHRS and CDR2 YFSETQ. The CDR3 spans 15 residues. The CDR3 sequence: CASSLGTGEHRELFF. The CDR3 DNA reads TGCGCCAGCAGCTTGGGAACAGGGGAACACCGGGAGCTGTTTTTT.

This clone was counted between two and nine times. This sequence joins TRBV7-9 and TRBJ2-3; the D is unclear. The V end was cut by 2 bases, the J end by 1 base, with 7 bases between. This CDR3 is 14 amino acids long. The V gene's germline CDR1 is SEHNR and CDR2 FQNEAQ (reference sequence). Here the CDR3 reads CASSLSGGTDTQYF. The CDR3 nucleotides read TGTGCCAGCAGCTTAAGTGGGGGCACAGATACGCAGTATTTT.

This chain links TRBV15 with TRBJ2-5, with 13 nucleotides matching TRBD2. CDR1 and CDR2 from the germline V gene are LNHNV and YYDKDF (reference sequence). Trimming cost V 1 base and J 1 base; bases outside gene matches: 6. CDR3 length: 18 amino acids. DNA for the CDR3: TGTGCCACCAGCAGAGGTGGGACTAGCGGGATGCCCCAAGAGACCCAGTACTTC. Protein: CATSRGGTSGMPQETQYF.

This clone showed up just a few times. The chain combines TRBV29-1 with TRBJ1-1; a possible D gene is TRBD1 (6 bases). Germline V gene sequence: CDR1 SQVTM, CDR2 ANQGSEA. This CDR3 region has 14 residues. Trimming removed 7 bases at V and 1 base at J, with 16 bases between. CDR3: CSARGVQGNTEAFF. For the CDR3, the DNA is TGCAGCGCCCGGGGGGTACAGGGGAACACTGAAGCTTTCTTT.

V is TRBV7-8 and J is TRBJ2-3, with TRBD1 identical over 7 bases. Germline V CDR1 and CDR2: SGHVS, FQNEAQ. The V gene end was trimmed by 6 bases and the J gene end by 2 bases; junction bases not matched to a gene: 11. The CDR3 length is 16 residues. This CDR3 is CASRMNRGYNTDTQYF. The DNA of the CDR3 is TGTGCCAGCAGGATGAACAGGGGATACAACACAGATACGCAGTATTTT.

The J gene is TRBJ2-5, the V gene TRBV5-4, with D tentatively TRBD2 (5 bases). The CDR3 has 13 residues. Germline assignment: CDR1 SGHNT and CDR2 YYREEE (reference sequence). Between the trimmed V and J ends, which lost 0 bases and 3 bases, there was a span of 6 bases. CDR3 in DNA: TGTGCCAGCAGCTTGGCCGGGAAAGAGACCCAGTACTTC. Its protein product is CASSLAGKETQYF.

This clone was seen only a few times. The DNA for the CDR3 is TGTGCCAGCAGCTTCCCAGGGACACATGGCTACACCTTC. This codes for CASSFPGTHGYTF. The chain couples TRBV7-6 to TRBJ1-2, with a weak D call TRBD1 (6 bases). Trimming pared 3 bases from V and 6 bases from J, leaving 11 bases between. The germline V gene encodes CDR1 SGHVS and CDR2 FNYEAQ. The CDR3 extends over 13 amino acids.

This clone was counted a few times. The chain uses TRBV4-3 and TRBJ1-4, with 7 bases identical to TRBD1. Per germline, CDR1 LGHNA and CDR2 YSLEER. The V segment lost 3 bases and the J segment 8 bases; nucleotides outside the gene matches: 9. The CDR3 is made up of 15 amino acids. The CDR3 nucleotides are TGCGCCAGCAGCCAGGGAGACAGGGCTGGAGAAAAACTGTTTTTT. Amino acids: CASSQGDRAGEKLFF.